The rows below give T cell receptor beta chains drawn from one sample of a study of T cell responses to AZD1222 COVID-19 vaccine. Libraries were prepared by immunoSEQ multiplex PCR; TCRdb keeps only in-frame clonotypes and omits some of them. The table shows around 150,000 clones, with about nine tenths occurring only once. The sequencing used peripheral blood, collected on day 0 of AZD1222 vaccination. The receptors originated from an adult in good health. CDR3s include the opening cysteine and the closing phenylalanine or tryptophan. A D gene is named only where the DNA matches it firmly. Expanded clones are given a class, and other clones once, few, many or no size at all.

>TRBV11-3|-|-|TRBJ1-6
CASSLTENSPLHF
TGTGCCAGCAGCTTAACAGAGAATTCACCCCTCCACTTT
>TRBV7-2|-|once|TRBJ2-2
CASSLLGAKTGELFF
TGTGCCAGCAGCTTATTGGGGGCGAAGACCGGGGAGCTGTTTTTT
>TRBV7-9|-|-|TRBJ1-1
CASSRDGYTEAFF
TGTGCCAGCAGCCGAGACGGCTACACTGAAGCTTTCTTT
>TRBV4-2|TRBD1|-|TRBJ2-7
CASSQEDRGPSYEQYF
TGTGCCAGCAGCCAAGAGGACAGGGGCCCATCCTACGAGCAGTACTTC
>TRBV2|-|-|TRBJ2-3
CASDSILSTDTQYF
TGTGCCAGCGACTCAATACTGAGCACAGATACGCAGTATTTT
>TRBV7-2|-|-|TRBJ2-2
CASSLNKLTGELFF
TGTGCCAGCAGCTTAAATAAGCTAACCGGGGAGCTGTTTTTT
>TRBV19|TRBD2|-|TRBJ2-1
CASSPGGLAGPQGNEQFF
TGTGCCAGTAGCCCGGGGGGACTAGCGGGGCCCCAAGGAAATGAGCAGTTCTTC
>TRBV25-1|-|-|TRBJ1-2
CASSEVSGYTF
TGTGCCAGCAGTGAGGTTAGTGGCTACACCTTC
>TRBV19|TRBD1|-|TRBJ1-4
CASSIRTGGRDEKLFF
TGTGCCAGTAGTATCAGGACAGGGGGACGTGATGAAAAACTGTTTTTT
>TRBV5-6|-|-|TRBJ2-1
CASSGSPSSYNEQFF
TGTGCCAGCAGCGGCAGTCCGAGCTCCTACAATGAGCAGTTCTTC
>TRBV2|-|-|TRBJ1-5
CASSEGDVGQPQHF
TGTGCCAGCAGTGAAGGGGATGTTGGGCAGCCCCAGCATTTT
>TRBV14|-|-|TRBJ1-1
CASSQVRVGTEAFF
TGTGCCAGCAGCCAAGTCCGGGTTGGGACTGAAGCTTTCTTT
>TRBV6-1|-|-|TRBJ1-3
CASSEGAVSSGNTIYF
TGTGCCAGCAGTGAAGGGGCAGTATCCTCTGGAAACACCATATATTTT
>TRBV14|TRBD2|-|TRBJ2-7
CASSQDGRGDSYEQYF
TGTGCCAGCAGCCAAGATGGGCGGGGGGACTCCTACGAGCAGTACTTC
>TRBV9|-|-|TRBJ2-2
CASSNRENTGELFF
TGTGCCAGCAGTAACAGGGAGAACACCGGGGAGCTGTTTTTT
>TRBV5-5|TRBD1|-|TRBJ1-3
CASSTGTGAGNTIYF
TGTGCCAGCAGCACAGGGACAGGGGCTGGAAACACCATATATTTT
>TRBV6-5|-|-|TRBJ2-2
CASSYSQGSTGELFF
TGTGCCAGCAGTTACTCCCAGGGTAGCACCGGGGAGCTGTTTTTT
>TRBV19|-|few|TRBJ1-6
CASSLYSSGGSYNSPLHF
TGTGCCAGTAGCCTATACTCTTCGGGGGGCTCCTATAATTCACCCCTCCACTTT
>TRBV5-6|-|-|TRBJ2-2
CASSITPRTANTGELFF
TGTGCCAGCAGCATAACCCCGAGGACAGCAAACACCGGGGAGCTGTTTTTT
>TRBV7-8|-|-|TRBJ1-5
CASSVIGNQPQHF
TGTGCCAGCAGTGTTATAGGGAATCAGCCCCAGCATTTT
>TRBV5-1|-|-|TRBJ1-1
CASRPGPQNPTEAFF
TGCGCCAGCAGACCGGGTCCCCAAAACCCCACTGAAGCTTTCTTT
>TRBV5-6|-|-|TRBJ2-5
CASSGLGRRETQYF
TGTGCCAGCAGCGGTTTGGGTAGGCGGGAGACCCAGTACTTC
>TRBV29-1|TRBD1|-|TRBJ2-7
CSVGSGGFDEQYF
TGCAGCGTTGGATCAGGGGGCTTCGACGAGCAGTACTTC
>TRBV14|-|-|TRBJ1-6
CASSPRQVEGSPLHF
TGTGCCAGCAGCCCAAGACAGGTCGAGGGGTCACCCCTCCACTTT
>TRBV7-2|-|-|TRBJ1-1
CASSLVPGGGTEAFF
TGTGCCAGCAGCTTAGTCCCCGGGGGAGGCACTGAAGCTTTCTTT
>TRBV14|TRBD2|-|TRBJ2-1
CASSQELAGSHEQFF
TGTGCCAGCAGCCAAGAGCTAGCGGGGTCCCATGAGCAGTTCTTC
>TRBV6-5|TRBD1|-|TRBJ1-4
CASSYIWDRGDEKLFF
TGTGCCAGCAGTTACATCTGGGACAGGGGTGATGAAAAACTGTTTTTT